The rows below give T cell receptor beta chains drawn from one sample of a study of post-analysis software for immune sequencing data. TCRdb ran MiXCR on the PCR reads and lists one entry per CDR3 protein. The sample has about 820,000 distinct CDR3 sequences; roughly 50% are singletons. Sequencing used blood. The source is a girl aged 5 to 17 with multiple sclerosis. Both conserved end residues are part of each CDR3. The D gene is left open where the match is weak. Not all rows give a size; the values are once, few, many and, for expanded clones, a class.

V gene	clone size	D gene	J gene	CDR3 protein	CDR3 DNA
TRBV20-1	NA	TRBD1	TRBJ1-2	CSAPGQGEGANYGYTF	TGCAGTGCCCCCGGACAGGGAGAAGGTGCTAACTATGGCTACACCTTC
TRBV15	few	NA	TRBJ1-1	CATGAWENTEAFF	TGTGCCACCGGGGCTTGGGAGAACACTGAAGCTTTCTTT
TRBV20-1	NA	TRBD2	TRBJ2-1	CSARRGGSYNEQFF	TGCAGTGCTAGGCGCGGGGGCTCCTACAATGAGCAGTTCTTC
TRBV15	NA	NA	TRBJ2-3	CATSRDRGADTQYF	TGTGCCACCAGCAGAGATCGTGGGGCAGATACGCAGTATTTT
TRBV28	few	NA	TRBJ2-4	CASSLYSENIQYF	TGTGCCAGCAGTTTATACAGCGAAAACATTCAGTACTTC
TRBV6-6	NA	NA	TRBJ1-2	CASDTRTTDRYGYTF	TGTGCCAGCGACACCAGAACAACTGATCGCTATGGCTACACCTTC
TRBV5-1	few	NA	TRBJ2-7	CASSQNVGEQYF	TGCGCCAGCAGCCAGAATGTAGGCGAGCAGTACTTC
TRBV5-1	NA	TRBD2	TRBJ2-1	CASSLEGLAIPRQFF	TGCGCCAGCAGCTTGGAAGGACTAGCGATCCCTAGGCAGTTCTTC
TRBV2	few	TRBD2	TRBJ2-1	CASNQGGTSGRRRNEQFF	TGTGCCAGCAACCAAGGAGGGACTAGCGGGAGGAGGAGGAATGAGCAGTTCTTC
TRBV29-1	NA	NA	TRBJ1-1	CSARDGRRFLNTEAFF	TGCAGCGCGCGGGACGGCCGACGTTTTTTGAACACTGAAGCTTTCTTT
TRBV6-2/TRBV6-3	NA	NA	TRBJ1-5	CASSYSFSNQPQHF	TGTGCCAGCAGTTACTCATTTTCCAATCAGCCCCAGCATTTT
TRBV29-1	once	NA	TRBJ2-1	CSVLSYNEQFF	TGCAGCGTTCTCTCCTACAATGAGCAGTTCTTC
TRBV5-1	NA	TRBD1	TRBJ1-2	CASSLLTGGSGYTF	TGCGCCAGCAGCTTGCTGACAGGGGGTTCTGGCTACACCTTC